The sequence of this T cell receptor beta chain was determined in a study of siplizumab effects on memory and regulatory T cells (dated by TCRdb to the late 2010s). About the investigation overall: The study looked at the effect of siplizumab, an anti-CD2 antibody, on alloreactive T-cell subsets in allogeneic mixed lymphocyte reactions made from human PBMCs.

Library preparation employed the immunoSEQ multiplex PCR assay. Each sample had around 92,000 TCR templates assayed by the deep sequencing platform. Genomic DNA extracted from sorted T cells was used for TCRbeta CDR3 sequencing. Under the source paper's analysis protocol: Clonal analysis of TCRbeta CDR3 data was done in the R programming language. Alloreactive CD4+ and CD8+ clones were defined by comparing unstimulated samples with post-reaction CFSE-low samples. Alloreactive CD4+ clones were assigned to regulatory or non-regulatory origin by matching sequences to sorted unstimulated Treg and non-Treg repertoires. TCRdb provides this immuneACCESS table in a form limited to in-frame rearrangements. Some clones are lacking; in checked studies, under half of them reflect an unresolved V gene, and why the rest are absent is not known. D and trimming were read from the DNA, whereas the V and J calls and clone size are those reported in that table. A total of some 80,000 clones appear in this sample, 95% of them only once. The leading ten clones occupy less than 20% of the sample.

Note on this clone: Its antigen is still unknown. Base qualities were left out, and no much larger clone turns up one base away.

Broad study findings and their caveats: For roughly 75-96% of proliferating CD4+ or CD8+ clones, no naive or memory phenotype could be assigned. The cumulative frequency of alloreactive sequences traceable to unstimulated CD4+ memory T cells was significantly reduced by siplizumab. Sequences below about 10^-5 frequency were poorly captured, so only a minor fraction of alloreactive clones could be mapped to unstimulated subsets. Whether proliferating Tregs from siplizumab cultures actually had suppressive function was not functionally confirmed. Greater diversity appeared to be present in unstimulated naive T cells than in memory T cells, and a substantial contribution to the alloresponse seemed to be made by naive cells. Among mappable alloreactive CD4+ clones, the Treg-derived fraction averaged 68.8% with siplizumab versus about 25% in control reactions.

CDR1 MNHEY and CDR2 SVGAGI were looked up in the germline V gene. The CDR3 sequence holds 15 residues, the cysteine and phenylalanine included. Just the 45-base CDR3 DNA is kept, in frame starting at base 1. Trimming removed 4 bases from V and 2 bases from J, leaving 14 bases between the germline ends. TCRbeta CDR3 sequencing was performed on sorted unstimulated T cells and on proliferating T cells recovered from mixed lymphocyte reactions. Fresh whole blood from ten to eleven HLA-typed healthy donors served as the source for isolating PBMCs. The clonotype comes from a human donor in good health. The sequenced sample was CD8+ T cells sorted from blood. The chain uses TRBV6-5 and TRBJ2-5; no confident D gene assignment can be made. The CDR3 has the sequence CASSSNDGFQETQYF. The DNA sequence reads TGTGCCAGCAGTTCCAACGACGGATTTCAAGAGACCCAGTACTTC.